This passage covers 5 T cell receptor beta chains from one sample sequenced in a study of molecular identifiers for immune sequencing clone quantification (dated by TCRdb to the late 2010s). Receptor amplification or capture employed PCR. Reads for this sample came from an Illumina HiSeq 4000. TCRdb reanalyzed the raw reads on its own, using fastp at Q25 for trimming and MiXCR for clone calling, and kept in-frame beta chains. Each entry is one CDR3 protein sequence, shown with its most common DNA and genes. The sample has about 640,000 distinct CDR3 sequences on record, 15% to 20% of them singletons. 0.85% of the sample rests with the top ten. Sample: naive CD8+ T cells from blood, with Jurkat cell RNA spiked in. Reading the label with the study, this specimen's cell subset or site is: FACS-sorted CD8+CD4-CCR7+CD45RA+ naive T cells. All receptors derive from a human donor in good health. Some libraries in this study had Jurkat cell RNA spiked in.

Concerning this clonotype: A much larger clone differs from this one at a single base, so this may be a read error. The chain combines TRBV30 with TRBJ2-7; D remains ambiguous. The V end was cut by 3 bases, the J end by 3 bases, with 6 bases between. This CDR3 comprises 11 residues. Germline V gene lookup returns CDR1 GTSNPN and CDR2 SVGIG (reference sequence). The CDR3 here is CAWRTSYEQYF. The CDR3, as DNA: TGTGCCTGGAGAACGAGCTACGAGCAGTACTTC.

This clonotype was seen more than once but under ten times. In DNA form, the CDR3 reads TGTGCCTGGAGTGTCCGGGACAATGAGCAGTTCTTC. This translates into CAWSVRDNEQFF. The genes are TRBV30 and TRBJ2-1; the D is unclear. Germline-derived CDR1 and CDR2 are GTSNPN and SVGIG (reference sequence). There are 12 residues in the CDR3. The V and J ends lost 0 bases and 5 bases respectively, with 5 bases between them.

Many counts were recorded for this clonotype. The V and J genes are TRBV6-2 or TRBV6-3 and TRBJ2-7, with 11 bases that match TRBD1. J lost 5 bases, V lost 6 bases, and 12 bases had no gene match. The CDR3 has 16 amino acids. Germline loops: CDR1 MNHEY, CDR2 SVGEGT. CDR3 loop: CASRSLAGTGGNEQYF. CDR3 nucleotide sequence: TGTGCCAGCAGGAGCCTCGCCGGGACAGGGGGTAACGAGCAGTACTTC.

Notes on this clonotype: A much larger clone lies one base from this, so it may be a read error. The chain joins TRBV5-8 to TRBJ2-1; maybe TRBD2 (6 bases). Germline V CDR1 and CDR2: SGHTS, YDEGEE. The CDR3 has 11 amino acids. The CDR3 region has the DNA TGTGGCAGCAGCCCTGGTTCGGGAGAGTTCTTC. This codes for CGSSPGSGEFF.

This clonotype was recorded at least ten times. The V gene is TRBV24-1, the J gene TRBJ2-3; D is unresolved. Germline lookup yields CDR1 KGHDR and CDR2 SFDVKD. The V end lost 3 bases, the J end lost 2 bases, and 5 bases lay between the germline ends. The CDR3 spans 13 residues. Here the CDR3 DNA reads TGTGCCACCAGTGATCATCCCACAGATACGCAGTATTTT. Its translation: CATSDHPTDTQYF.